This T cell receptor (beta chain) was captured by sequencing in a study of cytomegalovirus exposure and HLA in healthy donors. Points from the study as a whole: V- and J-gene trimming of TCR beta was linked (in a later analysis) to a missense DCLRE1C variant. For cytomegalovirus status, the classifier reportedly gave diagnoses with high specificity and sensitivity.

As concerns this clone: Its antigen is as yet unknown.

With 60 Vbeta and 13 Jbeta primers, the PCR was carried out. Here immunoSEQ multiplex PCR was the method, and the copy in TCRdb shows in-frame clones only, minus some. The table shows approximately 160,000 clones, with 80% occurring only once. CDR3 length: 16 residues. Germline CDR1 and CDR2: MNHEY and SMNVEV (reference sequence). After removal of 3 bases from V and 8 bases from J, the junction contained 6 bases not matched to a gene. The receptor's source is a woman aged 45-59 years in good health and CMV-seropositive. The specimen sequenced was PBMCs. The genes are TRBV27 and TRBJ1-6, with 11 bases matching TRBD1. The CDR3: CASSFGTGGPYSPLHF. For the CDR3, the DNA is TGTGCCAGCAGTTTTGGGACAGGGGGACCTTATTCACCCCTCCACTTT.